The T cell receptor (beta chain) under discussion was sequenced for a study of T cell clonotyping in hematopoietic cell transplantation. Assay: immunoSEQ multiplex PCR; the TCRdb copy retains only in-frame clones and omits some. Here the sample spans roughly 46,000 clones, about four fifths being singletons. CDR3 length: 14 amino acids. V lost 0 bases and J 15 bases, leaving 17 bases between the germline ends. The germline gives CDR1 MGHRA, CDR2 YSYEKL. The time point here: recipient sample about 28 days before transplant, after cytoreduction. Sequences were derived from peripheral blood mononuclear cells, sampled before stem cell transplant. The J gene is TRBJ1-4, the V gene TRBV4-1, with D tentatively TRBD1 (5 bases). This receptor was taken from a man aged 55 to 70 with myelodysplastic syndrome. Some clones in this sample may be carry-over from other donors' samples. CDR3 in amino acids: CASSQDSGQGVLFF. The CDR3 nucleotides are TGCGCCAGCAGCCAAGATAGCGGCCAGGGCGTTTTGTTTTTT.